The TCR beta chain under discussion was sequenced for a study of shared clonotypes between healthy human individuals. This clone was counted between two and nine times. TCRdb's copy holds only in-frame clones and misses some; the assay was immunoSEQ multiplex PCR. The repertoire has about 2.4 million clones, around nine tenths of them found once; the top ten carry over 0.12%. The clonotype was recovered from a man younger than 35 in good health. Sample: naive CD4+ T cells sorted from blood. Subset defined: CD45RA+ positively selected.

This CDR3 is CASSQQGKSTGSRETQYF. Written as DNA, the CDR3 is TGTGCCAGCAGCCAACAAGGGAAGTCGACAGGGTCTAGGGAGACCCAGTACTTC. The gene calls are TRBV7-9 and TRBJ2-5, with 7 bases that match TRBD1. This CDR3 region has 18 residues. The J segment lost 5 bases and the V segment lost 5 bases, leaving 20 bases of the junction unmatched. Germline assignment: CDR1 SEHNR and CDR2 FQNEAQ (reference sequence).